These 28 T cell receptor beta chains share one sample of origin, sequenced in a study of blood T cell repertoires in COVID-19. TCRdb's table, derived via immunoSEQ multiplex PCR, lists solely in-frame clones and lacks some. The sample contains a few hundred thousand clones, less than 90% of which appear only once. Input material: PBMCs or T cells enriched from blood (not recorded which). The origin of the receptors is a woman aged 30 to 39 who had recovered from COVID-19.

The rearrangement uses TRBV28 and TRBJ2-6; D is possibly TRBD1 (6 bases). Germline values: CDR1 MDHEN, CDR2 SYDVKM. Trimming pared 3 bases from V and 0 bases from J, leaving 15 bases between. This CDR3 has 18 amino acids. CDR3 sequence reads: CASSFGLHRDSGANVLTF. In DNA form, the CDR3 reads TGTGCCAGCAGTTTTGGACTTCACAGGGACTCTGGGGCCAACGTCCTGACTTTC.

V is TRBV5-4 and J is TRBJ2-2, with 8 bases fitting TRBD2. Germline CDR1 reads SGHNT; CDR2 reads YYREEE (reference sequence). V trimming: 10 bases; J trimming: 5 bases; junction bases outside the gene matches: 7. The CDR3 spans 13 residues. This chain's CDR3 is CAPGVAGTGELFF. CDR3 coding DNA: TGTGCCCCCGGAGTAGCGGGGACCGGGGAGCTGTTTTTT.

The CDR3 here is CASRGTFIYEQYF. Here the CDR3 DNA reads TGCGCCAGCAGGGGGACTTTCATCTACGAGCAGTACTTC. The J gene is TRBJ2-7, the V gene TRBV5-1; weak D call: TRBD2 (6 bases). Looked up from germline, CDR1 is SGHRS and CDR2 is YFSETQ. This CDR3 contains 13 residues. V was shortened by 5 bases and J by 3 bases, with 12 bases between the two germline ends.

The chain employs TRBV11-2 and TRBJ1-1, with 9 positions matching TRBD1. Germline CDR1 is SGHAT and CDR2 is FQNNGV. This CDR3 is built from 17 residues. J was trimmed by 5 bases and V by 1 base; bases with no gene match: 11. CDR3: CASSLGKGTGRGTEAFF. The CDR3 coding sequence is TGTGCCAGCAGCTTAGGAAAAGGGACAGGGAGAGGAACTGAAGCTTTCTTT.

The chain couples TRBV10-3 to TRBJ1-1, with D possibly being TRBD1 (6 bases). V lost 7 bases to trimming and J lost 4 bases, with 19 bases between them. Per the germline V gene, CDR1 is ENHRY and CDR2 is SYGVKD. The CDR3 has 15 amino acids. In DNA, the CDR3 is TGTGCCATCAACAGGGTCCTCCGATCGGGCACTGAAGCTTTCTTT. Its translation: CAINRVLRSGTEAFF.

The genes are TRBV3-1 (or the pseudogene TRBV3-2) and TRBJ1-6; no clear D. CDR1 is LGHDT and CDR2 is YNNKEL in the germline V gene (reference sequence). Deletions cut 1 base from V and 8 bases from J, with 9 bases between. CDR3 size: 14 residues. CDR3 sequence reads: CASSQGGKDSPLHF. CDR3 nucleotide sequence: TGTGCCAGCAGCCAAGGCGGGAAGGATTCACCCCTCCACTTT.

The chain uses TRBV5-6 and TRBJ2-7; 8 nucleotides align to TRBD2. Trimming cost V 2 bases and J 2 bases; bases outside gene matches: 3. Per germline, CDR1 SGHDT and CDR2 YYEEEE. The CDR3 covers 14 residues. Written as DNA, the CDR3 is TGTGCCAGCAGCTTAGCGGGGGATCCCTACGAGCAGTACTTC. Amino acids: CASSLAGDPYEQYF.

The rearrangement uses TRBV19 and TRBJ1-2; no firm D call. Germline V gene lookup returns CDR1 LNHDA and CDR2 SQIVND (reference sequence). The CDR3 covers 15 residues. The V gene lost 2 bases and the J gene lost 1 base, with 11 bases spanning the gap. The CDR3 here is CASSILAGVNYGYTF. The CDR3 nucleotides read TGTGCCAGTAGTATACTTGCGGGCGTTAACTATGGCTACACCTTC.

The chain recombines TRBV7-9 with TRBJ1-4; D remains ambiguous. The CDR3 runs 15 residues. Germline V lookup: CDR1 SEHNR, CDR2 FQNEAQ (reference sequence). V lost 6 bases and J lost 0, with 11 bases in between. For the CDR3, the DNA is TGTGCCAGCAGTTCTTACACAGCAACTAATGAAAAACTGTTTTTT. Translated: CASSSYTATNEKLFF.

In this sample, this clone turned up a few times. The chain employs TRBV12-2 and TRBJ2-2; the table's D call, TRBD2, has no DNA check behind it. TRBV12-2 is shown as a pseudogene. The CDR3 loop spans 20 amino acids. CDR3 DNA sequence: TGTGCAAGTCGCTTAGCGATCCTCCCTAGCGGGGGGGCGGTCCCCGGGGAGCTGTTTTTT. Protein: CASRLAILPSGGAVPGELFF.

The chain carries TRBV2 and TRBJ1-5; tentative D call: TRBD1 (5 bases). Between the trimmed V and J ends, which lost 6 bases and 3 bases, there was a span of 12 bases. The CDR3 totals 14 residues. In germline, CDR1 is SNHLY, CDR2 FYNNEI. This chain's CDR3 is CASSLDRINQPQHF. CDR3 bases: TGTGCCAGCAGCCTAGACAGAATCAATCAGCCCCAGCATTTT. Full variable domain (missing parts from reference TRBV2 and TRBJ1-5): EPEVTQTPSHQVTQMGQEVILRCVPISNHLYFYWYRQILGQKVEFLVSFYNNEISEKSEIFDDQFSVERPDGSNFTLKIRSTKLEDSAMYFCASSLDRINQPQHFGDGTRLSIL.

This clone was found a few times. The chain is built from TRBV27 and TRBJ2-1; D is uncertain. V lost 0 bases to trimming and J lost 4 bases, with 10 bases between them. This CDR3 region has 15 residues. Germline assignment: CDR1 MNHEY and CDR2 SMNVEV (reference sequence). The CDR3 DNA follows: TGTGCCAGCAGTTTATCCGTTGGCAGGTACAATGAGCAGTTCTTC. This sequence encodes CASSLSVGRYNEQFF.

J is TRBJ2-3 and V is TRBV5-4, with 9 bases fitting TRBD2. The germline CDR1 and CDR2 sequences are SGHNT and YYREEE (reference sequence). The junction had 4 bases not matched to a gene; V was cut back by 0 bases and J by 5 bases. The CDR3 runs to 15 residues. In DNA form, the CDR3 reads TGTGCCAGCAGCTTGGGGGAGCGGGAGGTAGATACGCAGTATTTT. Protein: CASSLGEREVDTQYF.

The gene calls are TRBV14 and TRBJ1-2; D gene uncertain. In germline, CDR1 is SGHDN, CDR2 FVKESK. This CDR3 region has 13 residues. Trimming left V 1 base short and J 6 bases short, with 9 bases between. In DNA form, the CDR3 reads TGTGCCAGCAGCCAAGTGAGGTCTAATGGCTACACCTTC. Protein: CASSQVRSNGYTF.

The CDR3 protein is CASSPTGPGDTQYF. The CDR3 DNA reads TGTGCCAGCTCACCAACAGGCCCCGGGGATACGCAGTATTTT. The gene calls are TRBV18 and TRBJ2-3; TRBD1 might be the D (5 bases). V dropped 2 bases and J dropped 6 bases, with 12 bases sitting between them. CDR1 KGHSH and CDR2 LQKENI come from the germline V gene. The CDR3 totals 14 residues.

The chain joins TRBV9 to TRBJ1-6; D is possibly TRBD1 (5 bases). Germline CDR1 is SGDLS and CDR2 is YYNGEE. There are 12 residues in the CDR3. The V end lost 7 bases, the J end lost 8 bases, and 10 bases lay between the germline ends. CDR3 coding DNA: TGTGCCAGCGGGGGGGAGTATTCACCCCTCCACTTT. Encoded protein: CASGGEYSPLHF. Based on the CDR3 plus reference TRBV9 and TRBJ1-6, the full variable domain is DSGVTQTPKHLITATGQRVTLRCSPRSGDLSVYWYQQSLDQGLQFLIQYYNGEERAKGNILERFSAQQFPDLHSELNLSSLELGDSALYFCASGGEYSPLHFGNGTRLTVT.

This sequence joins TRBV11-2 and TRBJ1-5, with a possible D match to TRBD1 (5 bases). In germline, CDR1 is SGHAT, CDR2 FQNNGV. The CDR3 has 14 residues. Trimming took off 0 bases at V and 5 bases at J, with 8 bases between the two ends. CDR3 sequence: CASSLDTGDQPQHF. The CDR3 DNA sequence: TGTGCCAGCAGCTTAGATACGGGGGATCAGCCCCAGCATTTT.

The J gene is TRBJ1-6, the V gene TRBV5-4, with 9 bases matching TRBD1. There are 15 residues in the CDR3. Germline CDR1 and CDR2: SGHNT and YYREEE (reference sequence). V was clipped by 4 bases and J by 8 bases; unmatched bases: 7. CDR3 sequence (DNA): TGTGCCAGCAGCGGCGGGACAGGGAGCGATTCACCCCTCCACTTT. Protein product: CASSGGTGSDSPLHF.

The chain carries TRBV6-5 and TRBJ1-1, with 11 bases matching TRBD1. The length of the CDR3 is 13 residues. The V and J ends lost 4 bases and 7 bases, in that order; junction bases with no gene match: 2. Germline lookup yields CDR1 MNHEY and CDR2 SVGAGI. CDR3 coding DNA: TGTGCCAGCAGTTGGGGGACAGGGGGTGAAGCTTTCTTT. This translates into CASSWGTGGEAFF.

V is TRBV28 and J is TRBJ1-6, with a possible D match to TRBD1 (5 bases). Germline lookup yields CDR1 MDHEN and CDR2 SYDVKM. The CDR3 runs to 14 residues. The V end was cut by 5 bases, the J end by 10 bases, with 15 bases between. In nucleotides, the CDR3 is TGTGCCAGCAGTAGAGCGGCGGGGGGATCACCCCTCCACTTT. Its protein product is CASSRAAGGSPLHF.

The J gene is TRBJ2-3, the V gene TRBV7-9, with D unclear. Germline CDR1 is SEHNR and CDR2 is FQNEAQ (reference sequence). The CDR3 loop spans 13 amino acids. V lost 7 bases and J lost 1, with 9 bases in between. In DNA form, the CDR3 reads TGTGCCAGCAACCGCCCGGGCACAGATACGCAGTATTTT. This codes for CASNRPGTDTQYF.

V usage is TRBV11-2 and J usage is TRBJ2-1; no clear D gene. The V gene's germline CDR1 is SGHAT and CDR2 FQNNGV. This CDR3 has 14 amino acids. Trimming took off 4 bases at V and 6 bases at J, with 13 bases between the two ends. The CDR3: CASSSPRRRNEQFF. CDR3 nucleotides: TGTGCCAGCAGCTCGCCCCGGCGGCGCAATGAGCAGTTCTTC.

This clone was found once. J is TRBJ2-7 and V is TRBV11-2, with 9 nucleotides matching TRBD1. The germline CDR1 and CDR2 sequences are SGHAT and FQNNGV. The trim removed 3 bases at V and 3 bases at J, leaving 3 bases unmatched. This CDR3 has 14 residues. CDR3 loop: CASSFTTGGYEQYF. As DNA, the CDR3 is TGTGCCAGCAGCTTCACGACAGGGGGCTACGAGCAGTACTTC.

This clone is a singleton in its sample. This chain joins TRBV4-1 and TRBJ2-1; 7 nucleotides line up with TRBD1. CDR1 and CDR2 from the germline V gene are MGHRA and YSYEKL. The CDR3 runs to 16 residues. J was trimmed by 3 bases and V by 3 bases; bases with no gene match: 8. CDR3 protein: CASSQDPGTVYNEQFF. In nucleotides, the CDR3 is TGCGCCAGCAGCCAGGACCCCGGGACAGTCTACAATGAGCAGTTCTTC.

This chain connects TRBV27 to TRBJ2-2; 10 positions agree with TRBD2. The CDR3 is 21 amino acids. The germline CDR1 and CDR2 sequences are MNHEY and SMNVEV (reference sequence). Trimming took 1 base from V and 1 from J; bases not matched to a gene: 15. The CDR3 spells CASSLLVAASGSRGNTGELFF. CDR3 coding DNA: TGTGCCAGCAGTTTATTAGTTGCGGCTAGCGGGAGTCGGGGGAACACCGGGGAGCTGTTTTTT.

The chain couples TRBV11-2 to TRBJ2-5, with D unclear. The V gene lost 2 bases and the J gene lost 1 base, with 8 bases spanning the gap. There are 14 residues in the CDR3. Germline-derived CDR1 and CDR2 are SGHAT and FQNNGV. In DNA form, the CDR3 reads TGTGCCAGCAGCTTACAGTCAGGCCAAGAGACCCAGTACTTC. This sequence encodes CASSLQSGQETQYF.

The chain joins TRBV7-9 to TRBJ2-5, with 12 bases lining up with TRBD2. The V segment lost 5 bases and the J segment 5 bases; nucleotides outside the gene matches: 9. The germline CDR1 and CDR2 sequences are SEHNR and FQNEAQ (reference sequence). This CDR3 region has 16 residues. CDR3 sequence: CASSRLAGGPFETQYF. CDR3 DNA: TGTGCCAGCAGCCGTCTAGCGGGGGGGCCGTTCGAGACCCAGTACTTC.

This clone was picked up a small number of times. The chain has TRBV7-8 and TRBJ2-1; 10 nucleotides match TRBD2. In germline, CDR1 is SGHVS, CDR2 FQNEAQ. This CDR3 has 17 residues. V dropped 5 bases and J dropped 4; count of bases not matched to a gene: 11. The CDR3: CASSIDLGLAVYNEQFF. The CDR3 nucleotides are TGTGCCAGCAGCATCGATCTTGGACTAGCGGTATACAATGAGCAGTTCTTC.